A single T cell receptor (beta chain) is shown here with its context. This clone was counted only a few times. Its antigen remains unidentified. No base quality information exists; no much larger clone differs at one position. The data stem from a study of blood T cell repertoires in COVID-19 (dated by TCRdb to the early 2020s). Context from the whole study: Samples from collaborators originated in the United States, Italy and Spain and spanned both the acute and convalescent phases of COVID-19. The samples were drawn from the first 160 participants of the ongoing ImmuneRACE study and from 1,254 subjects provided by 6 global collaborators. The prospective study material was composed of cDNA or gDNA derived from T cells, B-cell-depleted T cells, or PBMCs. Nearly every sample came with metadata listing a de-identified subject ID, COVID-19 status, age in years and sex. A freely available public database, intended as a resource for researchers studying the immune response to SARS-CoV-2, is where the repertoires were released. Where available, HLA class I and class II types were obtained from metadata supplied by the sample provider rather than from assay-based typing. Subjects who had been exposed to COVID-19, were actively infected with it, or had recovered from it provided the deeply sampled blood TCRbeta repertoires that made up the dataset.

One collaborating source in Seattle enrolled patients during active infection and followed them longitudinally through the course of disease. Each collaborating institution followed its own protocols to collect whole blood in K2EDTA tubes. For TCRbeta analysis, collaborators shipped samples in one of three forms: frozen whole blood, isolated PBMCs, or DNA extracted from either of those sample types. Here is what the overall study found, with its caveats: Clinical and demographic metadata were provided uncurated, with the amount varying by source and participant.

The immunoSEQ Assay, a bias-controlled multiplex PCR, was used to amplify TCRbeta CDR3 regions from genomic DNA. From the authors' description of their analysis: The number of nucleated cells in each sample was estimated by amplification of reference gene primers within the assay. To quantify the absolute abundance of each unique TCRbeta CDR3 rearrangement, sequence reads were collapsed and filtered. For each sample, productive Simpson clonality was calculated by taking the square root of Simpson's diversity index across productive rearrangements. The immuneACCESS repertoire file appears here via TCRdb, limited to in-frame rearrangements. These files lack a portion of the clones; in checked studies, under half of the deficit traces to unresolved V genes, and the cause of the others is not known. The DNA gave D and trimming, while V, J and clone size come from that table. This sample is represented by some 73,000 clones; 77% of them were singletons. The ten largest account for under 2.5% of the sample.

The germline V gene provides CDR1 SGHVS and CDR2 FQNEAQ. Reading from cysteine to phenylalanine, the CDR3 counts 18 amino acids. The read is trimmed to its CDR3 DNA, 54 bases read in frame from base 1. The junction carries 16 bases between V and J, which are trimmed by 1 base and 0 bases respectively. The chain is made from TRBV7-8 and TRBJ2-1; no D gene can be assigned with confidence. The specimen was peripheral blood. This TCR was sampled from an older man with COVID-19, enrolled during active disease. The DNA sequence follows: TGTGCCAGCAGCTTAGTGGGCCTTTATTCAAGCTCCTACAATGAGCAGTTCTTC. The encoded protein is CASSLVGLYSSSYNEQFF.